These 23 T cell receptor beta chains share one sample of origin, sequenced in a study of cytomegalovirus exposure and HLA in healthy donors. Use of 60 Vbeta and 13 Jbeta primers characterized the PCR. Profiling relied on immunoSEQ multiplex PCR, and the TCRdb table lists in-frame clones only, not all of them. Here the sample spans roughly 100,000 clones, around 10% being singletons. Sequencing was performed on PBMCs. These TCRs come from a man aged 40-50 years in good health and CMV-seropositive.

This clone has only a few counts. The rearrangement uses TRBV13 and TRBJ1-5, with D unresolved. The germline V gene has CDR1 PRHDT and CDR2 FYEKMQ (reference sequence). Trimming pared 3 bases from V and 5 bases from J, leaving 8 bases between. This CDR3 spans 13 amino acids. The CDR3: CASSFNRDQPQHF. The CDR3 coding sequence is TGTGCCAGCAGCTTTAACAGAGATCAGCCCCAGCATTTT.

This clone is deemed medium-sized. This specimen includes other DNA sequences encoding the same CDR3. V is TRBV6-4 and J is TRBJ2-3, with 8 bases aligning to TRBD2. Germline lookup yields CDR1 MRHNA and CDR2 SNTAGT. This CDR3 has 13 residues. V trimming: 4 bases; J trimming: 3 bases; junction bases outside the gene matches: 0. This CDR3 is CASSASGTDTQYF. In nucleotides, the CDR3 is TGTGCCAGCAGTGCTAGCGGGACAGATACGCAGTATTTT.

V is TRBV5-1 and J is TRBJ2-3; tentatively, D is TRBD2 (6 bases). Germline V lookup: CDR1 SGHRS, CDR2 YFSETQ. Trimming took off 6 bases at V and 4 bases at J, with 9 bases between the two ends. The CDR3 has 12 residues. The CDR3 region is CASNRESDTQYF. In DNA, the CDR3 is TGCGCCAGCAACCGGGAGTCAGATACGCAGTATTTT.

The table lists this clone with a few counts. The V gene is TRBV5-1, the J gene TRBJ2-7; D is undetermined. Germline V gene sequence: CDR1 SGHRS, CDR2 YFSETQ. This CDR3 spans 15 amino acids. V was shortened by 2 bases and J by 3 bases, with 15 bases between the two germline ends. The CDR3 DNA reads as TGCGCCAGCAGCTTCCCGGCGGAGACGGACTACGAGCAGTACTTC. Its protein product is CASSFPAETDYEQYF.

V is TRBV2 and J is TRBJ2-7, with TRBD2 matching over 10 bases. The CDR3 loop spans 14 amino acids. Germline assignment: CDR1 SNHLY and CDR2 FYNNEI. V lost 6 bases and J lost 3; bases outside the gene matches: 5. The CDR3 DNA is TGTGCCAGCAGGGGGGGACTAGCGTTCTACGAGCAGTACTTC. It specifies CASRGGLAFYEQYF.

At least ten counts were recorded for this clone. The V and J genes are TRBV2 and TRBJ2-1; 8 positions match TRBD1. The CDR3 runs 15 residues. The germline CDR1 and CDR2 sequences are SNHLY and FYNNEI. V dropped 4 bases and J dropped 2; count of bases not matched to a gene: 4. The CDR3 spells CASSGGQVTYNEQFF. CDR3 sequence (DNA): TGTGCCAGCAGTGGGGGACAGGTAACCTACAATGAGCAGTTCTTC.

The genes are TRBV7-2 and TRBJ1-5; D might be TRBD1 (5 bases). Trimming pared 5 bases from V and 3 bases from J, leaving 14 bases between. There are 15 residues in the CDR3. Germline assignment: CDR1 SGHTA and CDR2 FQGNSA. DNA of the CDR3: TGTGCCAGCAGCGCTAAAACAGGCGTCAATCAGCCCCAGCATTTT. It is translated as CASSAKTGVNQPQHF.

The chain carries TRBV6-5 and TRBJ2-1; 9 bases align to TRBD2. Per germline, CDR1 MNHEY and CDR2 SVGAGI. Losses at the gene ends were 0 bases for V and 7 bases for J; bases not matched to a gene: 7. The CDR3 totals 16 residues. The DNA of the CDR3 is TGTGCCAGCAGTTACTCGTTTAGCGGGAGAATGAATGAGCAGTTCTTC. This gives the protein CASSYSFSGRMNEQFF.

This rearrangement joins TRBV6-5 to TRBJ1-4; D unclear. This CDR3 comprises 15 residues. V lost 0 bases and J 5 bases, leaving 10 bases between the germline ends. Germline loops: CDR1 MNHEY, CDR2 SVGAGI. CDR3 coding DNA: TGTGCCAGCAGTTACTCGATGGGAGGGAATGAAAAACTGTTTTTT. Translated, it gives CASSYSMGGNEKLFF.

This clone was seen a few times. The chain recombines TRBV7-8 with TRBJ2-2; 9 positions agree with TRBD2. V was pared by 7 bases and J by 3 bases, with 3 bases of the junction left unmatched. This CDR3 spans 14 amino acids. Germline-derived CDR1 and CDR2 are SGHVS and FQNEAQ. The CDR3 nucleotides are TGTGCCAGCATAGCGGGAGAGTACACCGGGGAGCTGTTTTTT. It is translated as CASIAGEYTGELFF.

V usage is TRBV7-2 and J usage is TRBJ2-1, with 8 bases matching TRBD1. The CDR3 spans 13 residues. The junction had 6 bases not matched to a gene; V was cut back by 4 bases and J by 10 bases. Germline V gives CDR1 SGHTA, CDR2 FQGNSA. The CDR3 DNA reads TGTGCCAGCAGCTCAGGACAGGGTCTGGAGCAGTTCTTC. The encoded protein is CASSSGQGLEQFF. The full variable domain, in which reference TRBV7-2 and TRBJ2-1 provide the parts outside the CDR3, is GAGVSQSPSNKVTEKGKDVELRCDPISGHTALYWYRQSLGQGLEFLIYFQGNSAPDKSGLPSDRFSAERTGGSVSTLTIQRTQQEDSAVYLCASSSGQGLEQFFGPGTRLTVL.

This clone was recorded a few times. Within the sample, other DNA sequences also encode this same CDR3. The J gene is TRBJ2-6, the V gene TRBV7-9; D gene ambiguous. Germline CDR1 reads SEHNR; CDR2 reads FQNEAQ (reference sequence). The CDR3 loop spans 16 amino acids. The V end lost 4 bases, the J end lost 1 base, and 11 bases lay between the germline ends. The CDR3 coding sequence is TGTGCCAGCAGCTCCCGAGGTTGGTCTGGGGCCAACGTCCTGACTTTC. Translated, it gives CASSSRGWSGANVLTF.

This clone was counted only a few times. The genes are TRBV6-5 and TRBJ2-7; D not certain. Germline V CDR1 and CDR2: MNHEY, SVGAGI. The CDR3 runs 14 residues. The ends were cut back, 6 bases at V and 0 bases at J, with 12 bases in the middle. The CDR3 DNA reads as TGTGCCAGCAGCCCGGCAGGATTCTCCTACGAGCAGTACTTC. The encoded protein is CASSPAGFSYEQYF.

The chain combines TRBV28 with TRBJ2-3, with 14 bases fitting TRBD2. J was trimmed by 6 bases and V by 8 bases; bases with no gene match: 4. Germline-derived CDR1 and CDR2 are MDHEN and SYDVKM. The CDR3 runs to 14 residues. CDR3 DNA: TGTGCCAGCCGACTAGCGGGAGGGGGCGATACGCAGTATTTT. Protein sequence: CASRLAGGGDTQYF.

The chain combines TRBV28 with TRBJ1-1; D gene uncertain. The length of the CDR3 is 16 residues. Germline CDR1 reads MDHEN; CDR2 reads SYDVKM. V lost 4 bases, J lost 11 bases, and 26 bases lay in between. The CDR3 DNA reads TGTGCCAGCAGTTCCATCAGGTTGGAGGGTTTGGTGGGTGCTTTCTTT. It specifies CASSSIRLEGLVGAFF.

The chain employs TRBV9 and TRBJ2-1; possibly TRBD1 for D (6 bases). V was clipped by 3 bases and J by 9 bases, with 13 bases between them. CDR3 length equals 13 residues. Germline loops: CDR1 SGDLS, CDR2 YYNGEE. This CDR3 is CASSGVTGSEQFF. The CDR3, as DNA: TGTGCCAGCAGCGGAGTCACAGGGAGTGAGCAGTTCTTC. The full variable domain, completed using reference TRBV9 and TRBJ2-1, is DSGVTQTPKHLITATGQRVTLRCSPRSGDLSVYWYQQSLDQGLQFLIQYYNGEERAKGNILERFSAQQFPDLHSELNLSSLELGDSALYFCASSGVTGSEQFFGPGTRLTVL.

The chain joins TRBV25-1 to TRBJ1-5; 7 bases are shared with TRBD1. In germline, CDR1 is MGHDK, CDR2 SYGVNS. J lost 4 bases, V lost 3 bases, and 3 bases had no gene match. The CDR3 length is 14 residues. As DNA, the CDR3 is TGTGCCAGCAGTGAGACAGGGTTGAATCAGCCCCAGCATTTT. Encoded protein: CASSETGLNQPQHF.

V is TRBV11-1 and J is TRBJ2-7, with D perhaps TRBD2 (5 bases). Germline assignment: CDR1 SGHAT and CDR2 FQDESV (reference sequence). V lost 0 bases and J 3 bases, leaving 15 bases between the germline ends. CDR3 length: 16 residues. This CDR3 reads CASSLAGQGGSYEQYF. The CDR3 region has the DNA TGTGCCAGCAGCTTAGCGGGCCAAGGTGGGAGCTACGAGCAGTACTTC.

The gene calls are TRBV5-4 and TRBJ1-2; 9 nucleotides align to TRBD1. This CDR3 is built from 14 residues. The junction had 3 bases not matched to a gene; V was cut back by 4 bases and J by 2 bases. Germline V gene sequence: CDR1 SGHNT, CDR2 YYREEE (reference sequence). The CDR3 spells CASSPGQGNYGYTF. CDR3 in DNA: TGTGCCAGCAGCCCCGGACAGGGGAACTATGGCTACACCTTC.

This chain uses TRBV27 with TRBJ1-1; 8 bases fit TRBD1. V was pared by 7 bases and J by 4 bases, with 2 bases of the junction left unmatched. The CDR3 is made up of 12 amino acids. The germline V gene has CDR1 MNHEY and CDR2 SMNVEV (reference sequence). The DNA for the CDR3 is TGTGCCAGCAAAACAGGGGGCACTGAAGCTTTCTTT. Translation gives CASKTGGTEAFF.

A note on this clone: The junction departs from germline at one end; a sequencing error may be responsible. This chain joins TRBV2 and TRBJ2-1; 7 bases fit TRBD2. The CDR3 runs 13 residues. The V gene's germline CDR1 is SNHLY and CDR2 FYNNEI. In DNA, the CDR3 is TGTGCCAGCAGTGCGCCTAGCGGCAATGCGCAGTTCTTC. Its translation is CASSAPSGNAQFF.

This clone was seen only a few times. V and J are TRBV14 and TRBJ2-4; D might be TRBD2 (5 bases). V gave up 1 base and J gave up 9 bases, with 16 bases separating them. From germline, CDR1 is SGHDN and CDR2 FVKESK. The CDR3 has 15 amino acids. The CDR3 bases are TGTGCCAGCAGCCAAGGATTTCGTCTTGGAGGCATTCAGTACTTC. Protein: CASSQGFRLGGIQYF.

The rearrangement uses TRBV7-2 and TRBJ1-5; tentatively, D is TRBD1 (5 bases). Germline V gives CDR1 SGHTA, CDR2 FQGNSA. V gave up 1 base and J gave up 1 base, with 8 bases separating them. The CDR3 loop spans 15 amino acids. The CDR3 DNA reads TGTGCCAGCAGCTTAGAGGGACTAAGCAATCAGCCCCAGCATTTT. It specifies CASSLEGLSNQPQHF.